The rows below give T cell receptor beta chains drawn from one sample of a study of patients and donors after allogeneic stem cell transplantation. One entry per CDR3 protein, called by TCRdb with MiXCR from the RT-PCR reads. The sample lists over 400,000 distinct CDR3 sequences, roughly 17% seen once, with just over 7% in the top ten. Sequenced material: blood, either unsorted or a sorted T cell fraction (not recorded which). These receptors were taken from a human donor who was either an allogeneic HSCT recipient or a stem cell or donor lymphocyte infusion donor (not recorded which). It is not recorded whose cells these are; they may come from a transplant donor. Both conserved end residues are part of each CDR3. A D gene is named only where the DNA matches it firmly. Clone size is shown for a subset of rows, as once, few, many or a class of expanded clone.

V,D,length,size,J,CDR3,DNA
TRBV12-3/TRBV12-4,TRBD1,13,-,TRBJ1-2,CASSGTGRNGYTF,TGTGCCAGCAGTGGGACAGGGAGAAATGGCTACACCTTC
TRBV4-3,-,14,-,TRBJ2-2,CASSQIQNTGELFF,TGCGCCAGCAGCCAGATACAGAACACCGGGGAGCTGTTTTTT
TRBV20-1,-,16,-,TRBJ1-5,CSARDRGTAFNQPQHF,TGCAGTGCTAGAGATAGGGGGACGGCTTTCAATCAGCCCCAGCATTTT
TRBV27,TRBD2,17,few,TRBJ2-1,CASSLVAGGPIFDEQFF,TGTGCCAGCAGTTTAGTAGCGGGGGGCCCGATATTCGATGAGCAGTTCTTC
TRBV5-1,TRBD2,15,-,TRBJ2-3,CASSLQTSGVDTQYF,TGCGCCAGCAGCTTACAAACTAGCGGGGTAGATACGCAGTATTTT
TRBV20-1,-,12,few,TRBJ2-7,CSATVGLYEQYF,TGCAGTGCTACAGTAGGTCTCTACGAGCAGTACTTC
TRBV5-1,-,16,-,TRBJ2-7,CASSPSRGGQTYEQYF,TGCGCCAGCAGCCCATCGAGGGGGGGCCAGACCTACGAGCAGTACTTC
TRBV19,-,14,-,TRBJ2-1,CASTVGRGRNEQFF,TGTGCCAGTACCGTGGGAAGGGGACGCAATGAGCAGTTCTTC
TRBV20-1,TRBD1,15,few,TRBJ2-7,CSARLPGGPSYEQYF,TGCAGTGCGCGACTTCCAGGGGGTCCCTCCTACGAGCAGTACTTC
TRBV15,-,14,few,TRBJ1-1,CATSRGRVNTEAFF,TGTGCCACCAGCAGAGGACGAGTGAACACTGAAGCTTTCTTT
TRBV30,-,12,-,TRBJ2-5,CAWSPGRETQYF,TGTGCCTGGTCTCCAGGGCGAGAGACCCAGTACTTC
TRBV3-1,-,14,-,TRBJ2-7,CASSHSTSTYEQYF,TGTGCCAGCAGCCACAGTACCTCCACCTACGAGCAGTACTTC
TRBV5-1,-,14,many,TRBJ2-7,CASSNQASSYEQYF,TGCGCCAGCAGCAACCAGGCTAGCTCCTACGAGCAGTACTTC
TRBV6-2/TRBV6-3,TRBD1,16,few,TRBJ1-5,CASSRPPGTGTQPQHF,TGTGCCAGCAGTCGCCCCCCCGGGACAGGGACTCAGCCCCAGCATTTT
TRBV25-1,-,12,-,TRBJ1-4,CASRSGYEKLFF,TGTGCCAGCAGGTCAGGGTATGAAAAACTGTTTTTT
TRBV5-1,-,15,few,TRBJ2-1,CASSSQGLRNNEQFF,TGCGCCAGCAGCTCACAGGGTTTGAGGAACAATGAGCAGTTCTTC
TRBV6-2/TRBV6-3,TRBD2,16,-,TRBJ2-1,CASSYLAGISYNEQFF,TGTGCCAGCAGTTACTTAGCGGGGATCTCCTACAATGAGCAGTTCTTC
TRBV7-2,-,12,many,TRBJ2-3,CASSPGTSGQYF,TGTGCCAGCAGCCCGGGAACTTCGGGGCAGTATTTT
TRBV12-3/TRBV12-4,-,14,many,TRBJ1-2,CASSLATGLGGYTF,TGTGCCAGCAGTTTAGCTACAGGATTGGGTGGCTACACCTTC
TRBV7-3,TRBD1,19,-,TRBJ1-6,CASSFKGAGRSSYNSPLHF,TGTGCCAGCAGCTTTAAGGGGGCAGGCCGATCCTCCTATAATTCACCCCTCCACTTT
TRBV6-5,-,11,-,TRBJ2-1,CASSYLTHQFF,TGTGCCAGCAGTTATCTCACACACCAGTTCTTC
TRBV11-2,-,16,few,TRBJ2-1,CASSLGRPASKNEQFF,TGTGCCAGCAGCTTAGGAAGGCCGGCTAGTAAAAATGAGCAGTTCTTC
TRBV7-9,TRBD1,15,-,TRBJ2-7,CASSSGQGVLYEQYF,TGTGCCAGCAGCTCCGGACAGGGGGTTTTGTACGAGCAGTACTTC
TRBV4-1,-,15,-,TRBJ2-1,CASSQIVDGYNEQFF,TGCGCCAGCAGCCAAATAGTCGACGGTTACAATGAGCAGTTCTTC
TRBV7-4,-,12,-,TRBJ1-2,CASRHKNYGYTF,TGTGCCAGCAGACATAAAAACTATGGCTACACCTTC
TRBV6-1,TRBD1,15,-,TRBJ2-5,CASLNRDRVSDTQYF,TGTGCCAGCCTCAACCGGGACAGGGTCTCAGACACCCAGTACTTC
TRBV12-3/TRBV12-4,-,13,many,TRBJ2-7,CASSFKPNLEQYF,TGTGCCAGCAGTTTTAAACCCAATCTCGAGCAGTACTTC
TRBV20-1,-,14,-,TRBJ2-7,CSATTSGLPYEQYF,TGCAGTGCCACCACGTCCGGGCTACCCTACGAGCAGTACTTC
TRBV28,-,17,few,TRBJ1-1,CASPPLVPATDHTEAFF,TGTGCCAGCCCCCCTCTGGTCCCCGCCACAGATCACACTGAAGCTTTCTTT
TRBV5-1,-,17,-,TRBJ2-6,CASSLRLPNSGANVLTF,TGCGCCAGCAGCTTGAGGCTTCCCAACTCTGGGGCCAACGTCCTGACTTTC
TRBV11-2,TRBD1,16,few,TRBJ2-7,CASSLDGTGQHYEQYF,TGTGCCAGCAGCTTAGACGGGACAGGGCAACACTACGAGCAGTACTTC
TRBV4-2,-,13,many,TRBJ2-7,CASSQEYSYEQYF,TGTGCCAGCAGCCAAGAATATTCCTACGAGCAGTACTTC
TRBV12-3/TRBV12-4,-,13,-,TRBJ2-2,CASSLGAPGELFF,TGTGCCAGCAGTTTGGGGGCGCCCGGGGAGCTGTTTTTT
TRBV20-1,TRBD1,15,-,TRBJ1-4,CSARPPGGPNEKLFF,TGCAGTGCTAGGCCCCCAGGGGGGCCTAATGAAAAACTGTTTTTT
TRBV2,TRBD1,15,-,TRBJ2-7,CASSGPTGVTYEQYF,TGTGCCAGCAGTGGACCTACAGGGGTGACCTACGAGCAGTACTTC
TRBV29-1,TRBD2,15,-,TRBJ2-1,CSVFAGEGSYNEQFF,TGCAGCGTTTTTGCGGGAGAAGGATCCTACAATGAGCAGTTCTTC
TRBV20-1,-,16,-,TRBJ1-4,CSARAGEGRRNEKLFF,TGCAGTGCTAGAGCAGGGGAAGGACGGAGGAATGAAAAACTGTTTTTT
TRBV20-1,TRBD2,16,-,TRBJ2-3,CSARGLAGESTDTQYF,TGCAGTGCTAGGGGACTAGCGGGGGAGAGCACAGATACGCAGTATTTT
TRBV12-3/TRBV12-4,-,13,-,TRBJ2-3,CAGGRSGRNTQYF,TGTGCCGGGGGGCGTAGCGGGCGAAATACGCAGTATTTT
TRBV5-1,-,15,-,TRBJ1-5,CASSLEGTSRQPQHF,TGCGCCAGCAGCTTGGAGGGGACCTCTAGGCAGCCCCAGCATTTT
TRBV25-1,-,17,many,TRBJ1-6,CASSENKGPGVGSPLHF,TGTGCCAGCAGTGAAAACAAGGGACCCGGGGTAGGGTCACCCCTCCACTTT
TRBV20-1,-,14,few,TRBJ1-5,CSARSGISNQPQHF,TGCAGTGCTAGATCCGGAATAAGCAATCAGCCCCAGCATTTT